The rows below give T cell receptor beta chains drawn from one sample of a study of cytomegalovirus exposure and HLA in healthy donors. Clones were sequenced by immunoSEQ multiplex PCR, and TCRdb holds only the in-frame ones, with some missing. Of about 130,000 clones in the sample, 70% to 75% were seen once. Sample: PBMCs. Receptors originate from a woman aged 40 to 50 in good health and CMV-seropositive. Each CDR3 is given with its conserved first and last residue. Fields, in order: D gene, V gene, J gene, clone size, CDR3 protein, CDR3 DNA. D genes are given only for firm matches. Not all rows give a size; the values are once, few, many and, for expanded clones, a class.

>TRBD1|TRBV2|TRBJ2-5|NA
CASSASGTGKETQYF
TGTGCCAGCAGTGCTTCCGGGACAGGGAAAGAGACCCAGTACTTC
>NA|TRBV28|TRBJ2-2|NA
CASSLIWMFGQAGTGELFF
TGTGCCAGCAGTCTAATCTGGATGTTCGGACAAGCGGGCACCGGGGAGCTGTTTTTT
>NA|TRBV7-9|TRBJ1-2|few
CASSLLGAGANYGYTF
TGTGCCAGCAGCTTACTGGGGGCCGGGGCTAACTATGGCTACACCTTC
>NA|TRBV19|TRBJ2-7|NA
CASSRGPGSYEQYF
TGTGCCAGTAGTAGGGGGCCTGGCTCCTACGAGCAGTACTTC
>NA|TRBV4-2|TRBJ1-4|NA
CASSQDYSNNEKLFF
TGTGCCAGCAGCCAAGACTACAGCAACAATGAAAAACTGTTTTTT
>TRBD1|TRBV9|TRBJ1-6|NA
CASSAGQGPNSPLHF
TGTGCCAGCAGCGCCGGACAGGGCCCGAATTCACCCCTCCACTTT
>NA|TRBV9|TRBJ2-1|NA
CASSVEVSTGNEQFF
TGTGCCAGCAGCGTAGAGGTCTCCACGGGCAATGAGCAGTTCTTC
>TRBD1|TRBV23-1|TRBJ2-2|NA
CASKAAGGCVYTGELFF
TGCGCCAGCAAAGCAGCAGGGGGCTGTGTCTACACCGGGGAGCTGTTTTTT
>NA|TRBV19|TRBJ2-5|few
CASSRTGSGGDQETQYF
TGTGCCAGTAGCCGGACAGGTAGCGGTGGGGACCAAGAGACCCAGTACTTC
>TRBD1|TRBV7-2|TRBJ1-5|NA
CASSRQGSYPQGPQHF
TGTGCCAGCAGTCGACAGGGCTCGTACCCCCAGGGGCCCCAGCATTTT
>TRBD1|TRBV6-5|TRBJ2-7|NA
CASSLGGTGTEQYF
TGTGCCAGCAGTTTGGGCGGGACAGGCACTGAGCAGTACTTC
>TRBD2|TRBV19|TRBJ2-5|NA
CASRTLGGSETQYF
TGTGCCAGTAGGACTCTCGGGGGGTCGGAGACCCAGTACTTC
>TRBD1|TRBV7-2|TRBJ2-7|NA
CASSLGQGAIAYEQYF
TGTGCCAGCAGCTTAGGGCAGGGGGCCATCGCTTACGAGCAGTACTTC
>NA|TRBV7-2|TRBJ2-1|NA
CASSLTTYNEQFF
TGTGCCAGCAGCCTGACTACCTACAATGAGCAGTTCTTC
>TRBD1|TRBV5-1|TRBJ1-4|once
CASTQDRGGTNEKLFF
TGCGCCAGCACCCAAGACAGGGGAGGAACTAATGAAAAACTGTTTTTT
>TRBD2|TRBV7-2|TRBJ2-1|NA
CASSLVAGGTNEQFF
TGTGCCAGCAGCTTAGTAGCGGGGGGGACCAATGAGCAGTTCTTC
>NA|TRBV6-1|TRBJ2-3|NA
CASRATSTSTDTQYF
TGTGCCAGCAGGGCGACTTCTACTAGCACAGATACGCAGTATTTT
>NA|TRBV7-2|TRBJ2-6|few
CASSPGGGRTGANVLTF
TGTGCCAGCAGCCCGGGGGGCGGGAGAACAGGGGCCAACGTCCTGACTTTC
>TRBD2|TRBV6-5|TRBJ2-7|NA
CASSSPGLAGSYEQYF
TGTGCCAGCAGTTCACCGGGACTAGCGGGTAGCTACGAGCAGTACTTC
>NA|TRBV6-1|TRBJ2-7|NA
CASSRAYEQYF
TGTGCCAGCAGTAGAGCGTACGAGCAGTACTTC
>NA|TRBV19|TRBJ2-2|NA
CASRGRDTGELFF
TGTGCCAGTAGGGGGCGCGACACCGGGGAGCTGTTTTTT
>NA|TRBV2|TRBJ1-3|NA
CASSEGRTAAGNTIYF
TGTGCCAGCAGTGAAGGAAGGACAGCCGCTGGAAACACCATATATTTT
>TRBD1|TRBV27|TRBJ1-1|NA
CASSLRGQGRVNTEAFF
TGTGCCAGCAGTTTACGGGGACAGGGGAGGGTGAACACTGAAGCTTTCTTT
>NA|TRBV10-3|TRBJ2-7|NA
CAISPGTSYEQYF
TGTGCCATCAGTCCTGGGACAAGCTACGAGCAGTACTTC
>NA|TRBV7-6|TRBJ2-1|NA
CASSFPRDEQFF
TGTGCCAGCAGCTTCCCCAGGGATGAGCAGTTCTTC
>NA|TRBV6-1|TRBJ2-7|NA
CASSGTARGEQYF
TGTGCCAGCAGCGGGACAGCGCGGGGCGAGCAGTACTTC
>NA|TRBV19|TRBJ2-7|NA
CASRAWGEDYEQYF
TGTGCCAGTAGGGCATGGGGGGAAGATTACGAGCAGTACTTC
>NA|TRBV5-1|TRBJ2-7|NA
CASSLMGRAYEQYF
TGCGCCAGCAGCTTGATGGGCAGAGCCTACGAGCAGTACTTC
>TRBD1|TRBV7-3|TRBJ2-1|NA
CASSSAGTGGRNEQFF
TGTGCCAGCAGCTCAGCCGGGACAGGAGGTAGGAATGAGCAGTTCTTC
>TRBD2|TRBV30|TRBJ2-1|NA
CACRSGTSGRASYNEQFF
TGTGCCTGCCGCTCCGGGACTAGCGGGAGAGCATCCTACAATGAGCAGTTCTTC
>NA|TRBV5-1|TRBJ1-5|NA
CASSLGDKASNQPQHF
TGCGCCAGCAGCTTGGGGGACAAGGCTTCAAATCAGCCCCAGCATTTT
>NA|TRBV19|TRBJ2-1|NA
CASSMMAVKGTFYNEQFF
TGTGCCAGTAGTATGATGGCTGTAAAGGGGACATTCTACAATGAGCAGTTCTTC
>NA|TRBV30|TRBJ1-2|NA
CAWSIPQTDIYGYTF
TGTGCCTGGAGTATCCCGCAGACGGACATCTATGGCTACACCTTC
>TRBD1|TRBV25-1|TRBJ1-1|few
CASSGTGGSYTDGTEAFF
TGTGCCAGCAGTGGGACAGGGGGCTCCTATACGGACGGCACTGAAGCTTTCTTT
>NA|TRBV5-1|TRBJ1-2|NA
CASSENRNGYTF
TGCGCCAGCAGCGAAAATAGAAATGGCTACACCTTC
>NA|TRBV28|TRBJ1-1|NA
CASGSRLNTEAFF
TGTGCCAGCGGTAGCCGGCTGAACACTGAAGCTTTCTTT
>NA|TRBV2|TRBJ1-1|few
CASREDSWNTEAFF
TGTGCCAGCAGGGAGGACAGCTGGAACACTGAAGCTTTCTTT
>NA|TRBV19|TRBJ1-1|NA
CASSIARANRAEAFF
TGTGCCAGTAGTATAGCGCGGGCTAACAGGGCTGAAGCTTTCTTT
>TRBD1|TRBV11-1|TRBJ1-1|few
CASSTRLGQGDTEAFF
TGTGCCAGCAGCACCCGCCTGGGACAGGGGGACACTGAAGCTTTCTTT
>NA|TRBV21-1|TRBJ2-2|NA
CASSLAGQTNTGELFF
TGTGCCAGCAGCCTGGCGGGACAGACGAACACCGGGGAGCTGTTTTTT
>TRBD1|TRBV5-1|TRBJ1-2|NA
CASSWDANRDSIGYTF
TGCGCCAGCAGCTGGGACGCGAACCGGGACAGCATCGGCTACACCTTC
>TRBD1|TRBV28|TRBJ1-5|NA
CASSFLMDRNNQPQHF
TGTGCCAGCAGTTTTCTCATGGACAGGAACAATCAGCCCCAGCATTTT
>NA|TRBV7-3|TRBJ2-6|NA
CASSPRETPLSGANVLTF
TGTGCCAGCAGCCCACGGGAGACCCCTCTCTCTGGGGCCAACGTCCTGACTTTC
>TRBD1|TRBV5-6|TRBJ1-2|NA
CASSRDRGNGYTF
TGTGCCAGCAGCCGAGACAGGGGCAACGGCTACACCTTC
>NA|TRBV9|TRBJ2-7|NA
CASSPDPQGSYEQYF
TGTGCCAGCAGCCCCGATCCCCAGGGGTCCTACGAGCAGTACTTC
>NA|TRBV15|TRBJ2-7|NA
CATSRDPGSSYEQYF
TGTGCCACCAGCAGAGATCCAGGCAGTTCCTACGAGCAGTACTTC
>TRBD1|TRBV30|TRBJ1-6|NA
CAWNLQGDRSPLHF
TGTGCCTGGAATTTGCAGGGGGATCGGTCACCCCTCCACTTT